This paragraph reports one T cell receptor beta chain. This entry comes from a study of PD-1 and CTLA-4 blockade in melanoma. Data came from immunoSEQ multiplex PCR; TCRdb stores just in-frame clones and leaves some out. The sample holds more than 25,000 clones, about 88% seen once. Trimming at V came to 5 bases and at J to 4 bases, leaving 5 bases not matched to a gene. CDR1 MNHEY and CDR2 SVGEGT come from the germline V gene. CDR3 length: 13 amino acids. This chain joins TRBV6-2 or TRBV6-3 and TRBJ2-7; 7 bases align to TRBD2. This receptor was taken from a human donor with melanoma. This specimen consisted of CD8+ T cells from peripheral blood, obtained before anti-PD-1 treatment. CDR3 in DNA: TGTGCCAGCAGTCCCCGGGACTATTACGAGCAGTACTTC. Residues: CASSPRDYYEQYF.